The entry that follows covers one T cell receptor beta chain sequence. With V trimmed by 1 base and J by 8 bases, 5 bases remained unmatched. Looked up from germline, CDR1 is GTSNPN and CDR2 is SVGIG (reference sequence). The CDR3 loop spans 13 amino acids. This entry belongs to a study of T cell changes during pregnancy in multiple sclerosis. Clones were read by immunoSEQ multiplex PCR, and TCRdb kept only the in-frame ones, dropping some. The sample shows 40,000 to 55,000 clones, around 90% of them seen only once. The rearrangement uses TRBV30 and TRBJ2-1, with TRBD2 matching 7 bases. The sample in question was peripheral blood, obtained in the second trimester of pregnancy. This TCR was sampled from a female donor in good health, enrolled as a control in a pregnancy study. The CDR3 DNA sequence: TGTGCCTGGAGTGAGGGAGGGGCGGATGAGCAGTTCTTC. It codes for CAWSEGGADEQFF.